This T cell receptor (beta chain) was retrieved from a study of cytomegalovirus exposure and HLA in healthy donors. Broader study findings: A later analysis found TCR association rates differed by HLA locus, highest for DRB1 and lowest for HLA-C.

Germline CDR1 is SGHTA and CDR2 is FQGTGA. The V end was cut by 6 bases, the J end by 2 bases, with 11 bases between. This CDR3 is 15 amino acids long. The primer mix had 60 Vbeta and 13 Jbeta primers. TCRdb's table, derived via immunoSEQ multiplex PCR, lists solely in-frame clones and lacks some. The repertoire holds around 200,000 clones, with nearly 80% as singletons. With regard to this clone: As yet, its antigen is unknown.

The TCR originated in a male donor in good health and CMV-seronegative. The chain combines TRBV7-3 with TRBJ2-6; no reliable D call. The sample consisted of PBMCs. Written as DNA, the CDR3 is TGTGCCAGCAGTGGGTCGGGTGCTGGGGCCAACGTCCTGACTTTC. Its protein is CASSGSGAGANVLTF.